The source of this T cell receptor (beta chain) is a study of blood T cells in healthy people across ages. Study summary: About one barcoded beta molecule was captured per two T cells (by template switching). Study observations and caveats: A greater number of naive CD4+ cells and higher diversity distinguished long-lived donors from aged donors. Older individuals had lower TCR beta diversity per million T cells (the decline was roughly linear).

This clonotype was observed a handful of times. The antigen remains unidentified. A sample-barcoded 5' primer and a J-beta primer mix were used in a second PCR of roughly 7 to 11 cycles. MiXCR was run by TCRdb on the 5' RACE reads, yielding one entry per CDR3 protein. The sample carries roughly 500,000 distinct CDR3 sequences, about 25% recorded once. Trimming removed 3 bases from V and 5 bases from J; junction bases left unmatched: 6. The V gene's germline CDR1 is SGHTA and CDR2 FQGNSA. CDR3 length: 15 amino acids. Specimen: blood. The TCR originated in a woman in her seventies in good health. This chain joins TRBV7-2 and TRBJ2-5, with 10 nucleotides matching TRBD2. The DNA of the CDR3 is TGTGCCAGCAGCTTTTCAAGCGGGGGGGGCGAGACCCAGTACTTC. Translation gives CASSFSSGGGETQYF.